This TCR beta chain is drawn from a study of T cell repertoires in cytomegalovirus infection. As for the study in general: Carrying CMV and the relevant HLA type showed in public TCR beta signatures.

CDR3 length: 13 amino acids. Germline values: CDR1 SGHVS, CDR2 FNYEAQ. Trimming shortened V by 5 bases and J by 8 bases, and 15 bases separated the two germline ends. Regarding the study as a whole: Accumulated public TCR beta family frequency recognized individuals carrying CMV together with the relevant HLA. The ex vivo response was dominated by HLA-C-restricted CMV-specific TCR beta clonotypes.

TCRdb re-called the reads with MiXCR, one entry per CDR3 protein. The sample has a few hundred thousand distinct CDR3 sequences, around 27% seen once. This clonotype was detected only a few times. What it binds is not known. This receptor was obtained from a human donor in good health (CMV status not recorded). Some clones in this sample may be carry-over from other donors' samples. The sequenced material came from PBMCs. The V call is TRBV7-6, the J call TRBJ1-2; D is possibly TRBD1 (5 bases). The CDR3 nucleotides read TGTGCCAGCAGCCCGGGGCAGGGAGACGGCTACACCTTC. It translates to CASSPGQGDGYTF.